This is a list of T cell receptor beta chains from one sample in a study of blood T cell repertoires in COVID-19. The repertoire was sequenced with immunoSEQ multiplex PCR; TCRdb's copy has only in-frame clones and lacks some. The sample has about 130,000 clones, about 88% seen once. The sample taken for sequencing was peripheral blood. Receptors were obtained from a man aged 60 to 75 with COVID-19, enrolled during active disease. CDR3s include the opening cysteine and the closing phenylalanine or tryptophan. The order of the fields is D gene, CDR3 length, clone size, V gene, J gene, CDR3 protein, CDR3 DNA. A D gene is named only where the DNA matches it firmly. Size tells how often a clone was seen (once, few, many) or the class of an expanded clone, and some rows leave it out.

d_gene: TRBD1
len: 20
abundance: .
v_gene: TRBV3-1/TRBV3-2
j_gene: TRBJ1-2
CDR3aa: CASSQYPRQGNKAWLRGYTF
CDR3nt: TGTGCCAGCAGCCAATACCCTAGACAGGGCAATAAGGCCTGGCTTCGTGGCTACACCTTC

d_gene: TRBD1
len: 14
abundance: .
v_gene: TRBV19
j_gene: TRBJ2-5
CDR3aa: CASTATGLTETQYF
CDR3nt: TGTGCCAGTACCGCGACAGGGCTAACCGAGACCCAGTACTTC

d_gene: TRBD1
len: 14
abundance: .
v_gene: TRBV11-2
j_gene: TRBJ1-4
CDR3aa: CASSFKGAGEKLFF
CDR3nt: TGTGCCAGCAGCTTCAAGGGGGCGGGTGAAAAACTGTTTTTT

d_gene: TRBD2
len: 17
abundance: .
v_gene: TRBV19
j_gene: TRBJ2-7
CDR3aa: CASSPQRVGGSSYEQYF
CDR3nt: TGTGCCAGTAGTCCGCAGCGCGTAGGCGGGAGCTCCTACGAGCAGTACTTC

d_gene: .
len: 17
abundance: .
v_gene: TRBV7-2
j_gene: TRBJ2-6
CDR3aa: CASSLAPPSSGANVLTF
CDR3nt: TGTGCCAGCAGCTTAGCCCCTCCGAGCTCTGGGGCCAACGTCCTGACTTTC

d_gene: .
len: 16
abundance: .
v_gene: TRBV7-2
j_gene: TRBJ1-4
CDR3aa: CASSPQTGEANEKLFF
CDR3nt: TGTGCCAGCAGCCCTCAGACGGGGGAGGCTAATGAAAAACTGTTTTTT

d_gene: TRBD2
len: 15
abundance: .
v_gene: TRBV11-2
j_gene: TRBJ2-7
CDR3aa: CASSLGLAASYEQYF
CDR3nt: TGTGCCAGCAGCTTAGGGCTAGCGGCCTCCTACGAGCAGTACTTC

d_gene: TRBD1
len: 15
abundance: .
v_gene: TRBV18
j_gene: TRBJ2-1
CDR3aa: CASSPFGTGLNEQFF
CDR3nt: TGTGCCAGCTCACCCTTCGGGACAGGGCTGAATGAGCAGTTCTTC

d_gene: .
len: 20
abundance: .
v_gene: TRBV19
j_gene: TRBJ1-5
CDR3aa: CASSIDTDTPNWDPRQPQHF
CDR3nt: TGTGCCAGTAGTATAGATACGGACACCCCGAATTGGGATCCTCGGCAGCCCCAGCATTTT

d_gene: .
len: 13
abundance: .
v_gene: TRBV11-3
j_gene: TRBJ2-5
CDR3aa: CASSLGGGETQYF
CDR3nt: TGTGCCAGCAGCCTGGGGGGTGGGGAGACCCAGTACTTC

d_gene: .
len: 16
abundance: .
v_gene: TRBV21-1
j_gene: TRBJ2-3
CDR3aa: CASSKATRRGTDTQYF
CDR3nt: TGTGCCAGCAGCAAAGCGACTAGGCGGGGCACAGATACGCAGTATTTT

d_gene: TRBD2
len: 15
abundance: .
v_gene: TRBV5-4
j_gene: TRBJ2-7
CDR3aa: CASSSLAGGPYEQYF
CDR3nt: TGTGCCAGCAGCTCCCTAGCGGGAGGGCCGTACGAGCAGTACTTC

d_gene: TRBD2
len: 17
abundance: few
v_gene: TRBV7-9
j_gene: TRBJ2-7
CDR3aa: CASSSPPLAGGAYEQYF
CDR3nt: TGTGCCAGCAGCTCCCCCCCTCTAGCGGGAGGGGCCTACGAGCAGTACTTC

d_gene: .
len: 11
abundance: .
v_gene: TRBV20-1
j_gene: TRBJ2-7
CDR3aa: CSAMRTYEQYF
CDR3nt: TGCAGTGCTATGAGGACATACGAGCAGTACTTC

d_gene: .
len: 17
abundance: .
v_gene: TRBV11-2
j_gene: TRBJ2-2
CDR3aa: CASSLDLHRVNTGELFF
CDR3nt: TGTGCCAGCAGCTTAGATTTACACAGGGTGAACACCGGGGAGCTGTTTTTT

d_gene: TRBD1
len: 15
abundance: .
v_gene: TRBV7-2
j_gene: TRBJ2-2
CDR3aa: CASSWDRGATGELFF
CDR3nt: TGTGCCAGCAGCTGGGACAGGGGCGCCACCGGGGAGCTGTTTTTT

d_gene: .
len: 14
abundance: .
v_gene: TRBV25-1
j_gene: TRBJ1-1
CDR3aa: CASSESEGGTEAFF
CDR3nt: TGTGCCAGCAGTGAATCTGAGGGAGGGACTGAAGCTTTCTTT

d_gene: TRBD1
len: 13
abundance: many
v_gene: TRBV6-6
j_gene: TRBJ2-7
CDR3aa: CASKRQGAGEQYF
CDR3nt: TGTGCCAGCAAACGGCAGGGGGCGGGAGAGCAGTACTTC

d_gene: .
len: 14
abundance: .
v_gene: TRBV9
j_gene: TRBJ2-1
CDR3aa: CASSVGTAYNEQFF
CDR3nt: TGTGCCAGCAGCGTAGGAACAGCTTACAATGAGCAGTTCTTC

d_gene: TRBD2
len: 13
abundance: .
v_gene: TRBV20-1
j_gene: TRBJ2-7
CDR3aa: CSASQTSIHEQYF
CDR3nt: TGCAGTGCTAGTCAGACTAGCATCCACGAGCAGTACTTC